The rows below give T cell receptor beta chains drawn from one sample of a study of blood T cells in healthy people across ages. TCRdb reprocessed the 5' RACE reads with MiXCR, giving one entry per CDR3 protein. The sample holds about 1 million distinct CDR3 sequences, 20% to 25% seen once. The sample was also linked to a second study, of T cells of mothers and their children.

Sequencing used blood. The receptor source for this set is a girl aged 2-9 years in good health. CDR3s include the opening cysteine and the closing phenylalanine or tryptophan. The D gene is left open where the match is weak. Part of the rows lack a size; the others show once, few, many or a class for expanded clones.

>TRBV7-9|few|NA|TRBJ2-2
CASLGQSNTGELFF
TGTGCCAGCCTGGGACAATCGAACACCGGGGAGCTGTTCTTT
>TRBV9|NA|NA|TRBJ1-3
CASSYPGGVSGNTIYF
TGTGCCAGCAGCTACCCCGGAGGGGTCTCTGGAAACACCATATATTTT
>TRBV7-9|few|NA|TRBJ1-4
CASSLETLTNEKLFF
TGTGCCAGCAGCCTTGAGACACTCACTAATGAAAAACTGTTTTTT
>TRBV29-1|few|NA|TRBJ2-7
CSVAWVSYEQYF
TGCAGCGTTGCGTGGGTGTCCTACGAGCAGTACTTC
>TRBV7-9|NA|NA|TRBJ2-1
CASSPGAHHLYYNEQFF
TGTGCCAGCAGCCCTGGGGCTCATCACCTTTACTACAATGAGCAGTTCTTC
>TRBV7-9|NA|TRBD2|TRBJ2-1
CAGEASGTYEQFF
TGTGCCGGGGAGGCTAGCGGGACATATGAGCAGTTCTTC
>TRBV9|many|TRBD1|TRBJ2-5
CASSTGQGAETQYF
TGTGCCAGCAGCACCGGACAGGGAGCAGAGACCCAGTACTTC
>TRBV3-1|few|NA|TRBJ1-1
CASSQTRKEAFF
TGTGCCAGCAGCCAAACTAGAAAGGAAGCTTTCTTT
>TRBV28|few|TRBD1|TRBJ2-7
CASMPGQGQDEQYF
TGTGCCAGCATGCCGGGACAGGGGCAGGACGAGCAGTACTTC
>TRBV29-1|NA|TRBD2|TRBJ2-3
CSVEQAGTDTQYF
TGCAGCGTTGAACAAGCGGGGACAGATACGCAGTATTTT
>TRBV20-1|NA|TRBD1|TRBJ2-2
CSAARRQGWSGELFF
TGCAGTGCTGCGCGGAGACAGGGCTGGAGCGGGGAGCTGTTTTTT
>TRBV2|few|NA|TRBJ2-5
CASSDGAGRYETQYF
TGTGCCAGCAGTGATGGAGCAGGGAGATATGAGACCCAGTACTTC
>TRBV5-5|many|NA|TRBJ2-6
CASSLGDSGANVLTF
TGTGCCAGCAGTTTGGGTGACTCTGGGGCCAACGTCCTGACTTTC
>TRBV28|few|NA|TRBJ2-5
CASSFLWTRGHQETQYF
NA
>TRBV6-2/TRBV6-3|NA|NA|TRBJ1-1
CASRPYRAEAFF
TGTGCCAGCAGACCCTACAGGGCCGAAGCTTTCTTT
>TRBV25-1|few|TRBD2|TRBJ2-1
CATTGASGYNEQFF
TGTGCCACCACCGGGGCTAGCGGCTACAATGAGCAGTTCTTC
>TRBV6-1|NA|NA|TRBJ1-1
CASSSQGQHTEAFF
TGTGCCAGCAGTTCACAGGGCCAGCACACTGAAGCTTTCTTT
>TRBV6-2/TRBV6-3|NA|NA|TRBJ2-5
CASSYEGVVRGETQYF
TGTGCCAGCAGTTACGAGGGTGTGGTTCGAGGGGAGACCCAGTACTTC
>TRBV28|NA|NA|TRBJ2-3
CASSIGQYSTDTQYF
TGTGCCAGCAGTATAGGACAGTACAGCACAGATACGCAGTATTTT
>TRBV12-3/TRBV12-4|NA|TRBD1|TRBJ1-2
CASNRRDRVSYGYTF
TGTGCCAGCAATCGGAGGGACAGAGTGAGCTATGGCTACACCTTC
>TRBV29-1|NA|NA|TRBJ1-5
CSVGRDYQPQHF
TGCAGCGTTGGCAGGGACTATCAGCCCCAGCATTTT
>TRBV11-2|few|TRBD1|TRBJ1-3
CASSGGDSRNTIYF
TGTGCCAGCAGCGGGGGGGACAGCCGGAACACCATATATTTT
>TRBV6-5|NA|NA|TRBJ1-5
CASSRTVGHQPQHF
TGTGCCAGCAGTCGGACAGTCGGGCATCAGCCCCAGCATTTT
>TRBV7-9|few|NA|TRBJ1-6
CASSWTDHNSPLRF
TGTGCCAGCAGCTGGACAGATCATAATTCACCCCTCCGCTTT
>TRBV5-1|few|NA|TRBJ1-1
CASSLADGIMGTEAFF
TGCGCCAGCAGCTTGGCCGACGGGATTATGGGTACTGAAGCTTTCTTT
>TRBV20-1|NA|NA|TRBJ1-1
CSARGHMNTEAFF
TGCAGTGCCCGGGGGCACATGAACACTGAAGCTTTCTTT
>TRBV7-3|few|NA|TRBJ1-2
CASSLTRDVGRISGYTF
TGTGCCAGCAGCTTAACGCGTGATGTCGGCCGAATAAGCGGCTACACCTTC
>TRBV7-2|NA|TRBD2|TRBJ2-5
CASSLVGTSGGETQYF
TGTGCCAGCAGCTTAGTCGGGACTAGCGGTGGGGAGACCCAGTACTTC
>TRBV29-1|few|NA|TRBJ2-7
CSASEGGASDEQYF
TGCAGCGCCAGCGAAGGGGGCGCTAGCGACGAGCAGTACTTC
>TRBV6-6|few|TRBD2|TRBJ2-1
CASTSGIPFF
TGTGCCAGCACTAGCGGGATTCCGTTCTTC
>TRBV4-1|few|TRBD2|TRBJ2-1
CASSPRNLAGGEQFF
TGCGCCAGCAGCCCCAGGAATTTAGCGGGGGGCGAGCAGTTCTTC
>TRBV29-1|few|NA|TRBJ1-2
CSVEGMVRGYGYTF
TGCAGCGTTGAAGGGATGGTTAGGGGGTATGGCTACACCTTC
>TRBV7-3|NA|TRBD2|TRBJ2-1
CASSLTPRGGIDEQFF
TGTGCCAGCAGCCTAACCCCCCGCGGGGGGATAGATGAGCAGTTCTTC
>TRBV29-1|few|NA|TRBJ2-1
CSVDGSGSYNEQFF
TGCAGCGTTGACGGGAGTGGGTCCTACAATGAGCAGTTCTTC
>TRBV7-8|few|NA|TRBJ1-1
CASSPHHTEAFF
TGTGCCAGCAGCCCCCACCACACTGAAGCTTTCTTT
>TRBV2|few|TRBD2|TRBJ2-3
CATRLAGGRTDTQYF
TGTGCCACCCGACTAGCGGGGGGACGCACAGATACGCAGTATTTT
>TRBV6-5|many|NA|TRBJ2-5
CASGRETQYF
TGTGCCAGCGGTCGGGAGACCCAGTACTTC
>TRBV12-3/TRBV12-4|NA|NA|TRBJ2-7
CASSSPVFSYEQYF
TGTGCCAGCAGTTCCCCAGTTTTCTCCTACGAGCAGTACTTC
>TRBV4-3|NA|NA|TRBJ2-3
CASSQDEADTQYF
TGCGCCAGCAGCCAAGACGAGGCGGATACGCAGTATTTT
>TRBV9|NA|NA|TRBJ2-4
CASSAPEENIQYF
TGTGCCAGCAGCGCCCCCGAGGAAAACATTCAGTACTTC
>TRBV11-2|few|NA|TRBJ2-5
CASTPDWVETQYF
TGTGCCAGCACGCCTGACTGGGTGGAGACCCAGTACTTC
>TRBV4-2|NA|NA|TRBJ1-4
CASSQSGGDGQSRDGKLFF
TGTGCCAGCAGCCAATCCGGCGGGGACGGTCAAAGTAGGGATGGAAAACTGTTTTTT
>TRBV6-2/TRBV6-3|NA|NA|TRBJ2-1
CASSTATPNEQFF
TGTGCCAGCAGCACGGCGACTCCTAATGAGCAGTTCTTC
>TRBV27|few|NA|TRBJ2-1
CAIAGPLDEQFF
TGTGCCATCGCGGGGCCCTTGGATGAGCAGTTCTTC
>TRBV25-1|few|TRBD1|TRBJ2-2
CASSEFRTGGPNTGELFF
TGTGCCAGCAGTGAATTTCGGACAGGGGGCCCGAACACCGGGGAGCTGTTTTTT
>TRBV12-3/TRBV12-4|NA|NA|TRBJ2-7
CATSIGLKKYEQYF
TGTGCCACATCGATCGGACTTAAGAAATACGAGCAGTACTTC